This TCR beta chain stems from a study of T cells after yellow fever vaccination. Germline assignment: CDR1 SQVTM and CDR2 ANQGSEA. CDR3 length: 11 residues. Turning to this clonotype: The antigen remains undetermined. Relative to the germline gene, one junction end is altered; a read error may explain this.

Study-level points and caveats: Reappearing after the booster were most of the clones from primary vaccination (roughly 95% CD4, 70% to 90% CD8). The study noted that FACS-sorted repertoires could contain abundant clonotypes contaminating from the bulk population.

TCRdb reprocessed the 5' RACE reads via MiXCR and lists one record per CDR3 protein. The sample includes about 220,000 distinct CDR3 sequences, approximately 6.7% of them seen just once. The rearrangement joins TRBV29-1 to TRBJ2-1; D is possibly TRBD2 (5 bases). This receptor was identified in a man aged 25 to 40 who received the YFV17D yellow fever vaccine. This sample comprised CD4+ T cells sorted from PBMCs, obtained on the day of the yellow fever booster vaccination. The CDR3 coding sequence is TGTGCTGGGCGGAGGTACAATGAGCAGTTCTTC. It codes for CAGRRYNEQFF.